Sequencing of this TCR beta chain was carried out in a study of identical twins. Overall study results and limits: Within cord blood, abundant beta clonotypes carried fewer insertions, but memory repertoires showed no such trend. Beta out-of-frame twin sharing showed a weaker excess.

TCRdb processed the 5' RACE reads anew with MiXCR; each CDR3 protein has one entry. Here the sample spans 430,000 or so distinct CDR3 sequences, approximately 24% being singletons. This clonotype was recorded many times. Its antigen remains unidentified. These data also formed part of another study, on T cells expressing NK-cell markers. From that paper: Obtained from sorted CD3+CD56+NKG2C+, CD3+CD56+NKG2C- and CD3+CD56-NKG2C+ T cells were the TCR beta repertoires.

The sequenced sample consisted of CD4+ T cells sorted from blood. This TCR came from a woman aged 18-29 years in good health.

The CDR3 reads CSVTSGSEFWYNEQFF. The CDR3 DNA reads as TGCAGCGTGACTAGCGGGTCTGAATTTTGGTACAATGAGCAGTTCTTC. V usage is TRBV29-1 and J usage is TRBJ2-1, with 10 positions matching TRBD2. Germline trimming cut 6 bases from V and 4 bases from J; bases unmatched to any gene: 12. Germline V gene sequence: CDR1 SQVTM, CDR2 ANQGSEA. This CDR3 has 16 residues.